These 18 T cell receptor beta chains came from one sample sequenced in a study of a mutant IDH1 vaccine in newly diagnosed glioma. The protocol was immunoSEQ multiplex PCR, while the TCRdb copy is restricted to in-frame clones and leaves out a portion. This table has fewer than 40,000 clones, about 84% appearing once. Their specific antigens are unknown. Time point noted: week 5, during vaccination. Doses consisted of 300 ug of mutant IDH1 20-mer peptide each, paired with topical imiquimod. The sample was PBMCs, taken from a glioma patient whose treatment included an IDH1 peptide vaccine. These receptors were taken from a man aged 40-49 years with glioma.

A single count supports this clone. This chain uses TRBV7-8 with TRBJ1-3, with D uncertain. Trimming left V 2 bases short and J 4 bases short, with 6 bases between. The CDR3 loop spans 13 amino acids. The germline gives CDR1 SGHVS, CDR2 FQNEAQ. DNA of the CDR3: TGTGCCAGCAGCTTATGGCTCGGAAACACCATATATTTT. Its protein product is CASSLWLGNTIYF.

The table lists this clone with a few counts. This sequence joins TRBV6-1 and TRBJ1-6, with D unclear. Germline values: CDR1 MNHNS, CDR2 SASEGT. This CDR3 has 14 residues. Trimming removed 4 bases from V and 6 bases from J, with 10 bases in between. CDR3 DNA: TGTGCCAGCAGTGGCCGGAGCCTTAATTCACCCCTCCACTTT. Its protein is CASSGRSLNSPLHF.

The J gene is TRBJ1-6, the V gene TRBV7-9; D remains unclear. CDR1 is SEHNR and CDR2 is FQNEAQ in the germline V gene (reference sequence). Trimming removed 4 bases at V and 8 bases at J, with 15 bases between. This CDR3 region has 15 residues. The CDR3 protein is CASSSPREPHSPLHF. CDR3 bases: TGTGCCAGCAGCTCGCCTCGTGAACCCCATTCACCCCTCCACTTT.

This chain uses TRBV30 with TRBJ1-5, with a tentative D call TRBD1 (5 bases). This CDR3 has 15 residues. V was pared by 0 bases and J by 0 bases, with 9 bases between. Germline CDR1 reads GTSNPN; CDR2 reads SVGIG (reference sequence). Written as DNA, the CDR3 is TGTGCCTGGAGTGTAATGGGGCATAGCAATCAGCCCCAGCATTTT. Amino acid sequence: CAWSVMGHSNQPQHF.

This sequence joins TRBV4-1 and TRBJ1-1; D ambiguous. V lost 3 bases and J lost 2, with 19 bases in between. From germline, CDR1 is MGHRA and CDR2 YSYEKL. This CDR3 spans 17 amino acids. CDR3 loop: CASSQLLFGSSNTEAFF. The CDR3 DNA reads as TGCGCCAGCAGCCAGCTCCTGTTCGGCAGCTCCAACACTGAAGCTTTCTTT.

The rearrangement joins TRBV9 to TRBJ2-3; D remains ambiguous. V lost 3 bases and J lost 2, with 4 bases in between. The germline CDR1 and CDR2 sequences are SGDLS and YYNGEE. The CDR3 has 12 amino acids. The CDR3 region is CASSGDTDTQYF. The CDR3 region has the DNA TGTGCCAGCAGCGGGGACACAGATACGCAGTATTTT. Full variable domain (remainder filled in from reference TRBV9 and TRBJ2-3): DSGVTQTPKHLITATGQRVTLRCSPRSGDLSVYWYQQSLDQGLQFLIQYYNGEERAKGNILERFSAQQFPDLHSELNLSSLELGDSALYFCASSGDTDTQYFGPGTRLTVL.

The DNA for the CDR3 is TGCGCCAGCAGCCAAGTTTCGGGAAAAAGCACCGGGGAGCTGTTTTTT. This encodes CASSQVSGKSTGELFF. The chain is built from TRBV4-1 and TRBJ2-2; TRBD2 might be the D (5 bases). Trimming pared 1 base from V and 4 bases from J, leaving 13 bases between. Germline CDR1 and CDR2: MGHRA and YSYEKL. The CDR3 sequence is 16 residues long.

This clone was observed a few times. The chain couples TRBV6-1 to TRBJ2-7; no reliable D call. Deletions cut 2 bases from V and 0 bases from J, with 8 bases between. Germline V gives CDR1 MNHNS, CDR2 SASEGT. The CDR3 is 14 residues long. Written as DNA, the CDR3 is TGTGCCAGCAGTGAACAGGCAGCCTCCTACGAGCAGTACTTC. It specifies CASSEQAASYEQYF.

The V gene is TRBV6-5, the J gene TRBJ1-5; 8 bases fit TRBD1. V lost 6 bases and J lost 6; bases outside the gene matches: 7. Germline V lookup: CDR1 MNHEY, CDR2 SVGAGI. This CDR3 is 14 amino acids long. CDR3 protein: CASRPDRDVQPQHF. The DNA for the CDR3 is TGTGCCAGCAGGCCGGACAGGGACGTTCAGCCCCAGCATTTT.

DNA for the CDR3: TGTGCCAGCAGTAAATACAGCTCCTATAATTCACCCCTCCACTTT. Its protein product is CASSKYSSYNSPLHF. The V and J genes are TRBV6-5 and TRBJ1-6; no clear D. This CDR3 has 15 residues. Germline assignment: CDR1 MNHEY and CDR2 SVGAGI. Trimming removed 5 bases from V and 0 bases from J, with 8 bases in between.

This clone has just one count. V is TRBV4-1 and J is TRBJ1-2; a possible D gene is TRBD1 (5 bases). The CDR3 has 18 amino acids. Trimming shortened V by 5 bases and J by 2 bases, and 24 bases separated the two germline ends. Germline V gives CDR1 MGHRA, CDR2 YSYEKL. This chain's CDR3 is CASSSLGTLGGTNYGYTF. CDR3 DNA: TGCGCCAGCAGCTCCCTAGGTACTCTGGGGGGGACGAACTATGGCTACACCTTC.

CDR3 region: CASSQEGDTGELFF. In DNA, the CDR3 is TGTGCCAGCAGCCAAGAGGGTGACACCGGGGAGCTGTTTTTT. V usage is TRBV4-2 and J usage is TRBJ2-2; D gene unclear. Germline V lookup: CDR1 LGHNA, CDR2 YNFKEQ. The CDR3 totals 14 residues. Trimming cost V 0 bases and J 3 bases, with 5 bases left between them.

This clone has just a few counts. The rearrangement uses TRBV19 and TRBJ1-6; TRBD1 matches 7 bases. Germline CDR1 is LNHDA and CDR2 is SQIVND (reference sequence). The CDR3 sequence is 18 residues long. V lost 2 bases and J lost 7; bases outside the gene matches: 14. CDR3 residues: CASSILYPWDSRNSPLHF. CDR3 nucleotides: TGTGCCAGTAGTATATTGTATCCCTGGGACAGCCGAAATTCACCCCTCCACTTT.

The chain couples TRBV5-5 to TRBJ1-4; D not resolved. CDR1 SGHKS and CDR2 YYEKEE come from the germline V gene (reference sequence). The V end was cut by 7 bases, the J end by 0 bases, with 10 bases between. This CDR3 comprises 14 residues. CDR3 loop: CASRISSTNEKLFF. CDR3 coding DNA: TGTGCCAGCCGCATCAGCTCAACTAATGAAAAACTGTTTTTT.

V and J are TRBV30 and TRBJ2-7, with 10 bases aligning to TRBD2. The CDR3 covers 15 residues. Germline CDR1 reads GTSNPN; CDR2 reads SVGIG (reference sequence). With V trimmed by 0 bases and J by 5 bases, 7 bases remained unmatched. CDR3 sequence (DNA): TGTGCCTGGAGTGTGCCTAGCGGGGGTTCGAACGAGCAGTACTTC. Protein product: CAWSVPSGGSNEQYF.

V gene TRBV4-1 combines with J gene TRBJ1-1; 7 nucleotides match TRBD1. Germline assignment: CDR1 MGHRA and CDR2 YSYEKL. Trimming at V came to 1 base and at J to 5 bases, leaving 13 bases not matched to a gene. The length of the CDR3 is 17 residues. The CDR3 region is CASSQGQGERLGTEAFF. CDR3 nucleotides: TGCGCCAGCAGCCAAGGGCAGGGGGAGCGTTTGGGAACTGAAGCTTTCTTT.

CDR3 in amino acids: CASSQRDRGYCSYGYTF. The CDR3 bases are TGCGCCAGCAGTCAAAGGGACAGGGGGTATTGTAGCTATGGCTACACCTTC. The V and J genes are TRBV23-1 and TRBJ1-2; 11 bases are a match to TRBD1. TRBV23-1 has ORF status, its function being uncertain. This CDR3 is 17 amino acids long. V lost 2 bases to trimming and J lost 4 bases; unmatched junction nucleotides: 9.

The genes are TRBV5-1 and TRBJ2-3; TRBD2 matches 9 bases. CDR1 SGHRS and CDR2 YFSETQ come from the germline V gene. Unmatched junction bases numbered 7, after V lost 0 bases and J lost 5 bases. The CDR3 extends over 16 amino acids. The CDR3 DNA reads as TGCGCCAGCAGCTTGGGTGGCGGGGGGGCCTTAGATACGCAGTATTTT. Translated: CASSLGGGGALDTQYF.